The clone carrying this T cell receptor (beta chain) was seen a single time. The record originates from a study of blood T cell repertoires in COVID-19. Study-level information: Acute and convalescent COVID-19 specimens originated in the United States, Italy and Spain. Sample material is recorded as cDNA or gDNA derived from T cells, B-cell-depleted T cells, or PBMCs.

Original data processing: Scientists estimated how many nucleated cells there were by amplifying reference gene primers. Sequencing was performed with immunoSEQ multiplex PCR; in TCRdb, only in-frame clones are kept and a portion is missing. The V and J calls and the clone size are those of that table, but D and trimming were determined from the DNA. In the table there are 70,000 to 95,000 clones, about nine tenths of which are singletons. The CDR3 has 16 residues. With 2 bases clipped from V and 1 base from J, the junction kept 7 bases outside the gene matches. Germline V gives CDR1 LGHNA, CDR2 YSLEER.

The rearrangement links TRBV4-3 to TRBJ1-1; 7 positions match TRBD1. The TCR sequence derives from a human donor with active COVID-19. The donor label of this sample is uncertain. Material: peripheral blood. CDR3 in amino acids: CASSQSWTGWNTEAFF. DNA for the CDR3: TGCGCCAGCAGCCAATCCTGGACAGGCTGGAACACTGAAGCTTTCTTT.